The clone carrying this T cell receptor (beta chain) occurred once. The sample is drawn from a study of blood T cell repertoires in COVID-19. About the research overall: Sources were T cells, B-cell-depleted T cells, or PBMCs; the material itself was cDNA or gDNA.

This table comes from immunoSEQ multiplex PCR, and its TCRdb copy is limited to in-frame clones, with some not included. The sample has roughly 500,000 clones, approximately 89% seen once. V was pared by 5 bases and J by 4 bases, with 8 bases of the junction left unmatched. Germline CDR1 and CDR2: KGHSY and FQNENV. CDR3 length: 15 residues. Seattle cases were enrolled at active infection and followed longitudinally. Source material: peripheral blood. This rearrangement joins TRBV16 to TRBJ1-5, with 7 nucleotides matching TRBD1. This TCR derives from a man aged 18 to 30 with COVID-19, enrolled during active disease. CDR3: CASSTQTGANQPQHF. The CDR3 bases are TGTGCCAGCAGCACCCAAACAGGGGCTAATCAGCCCCAGCATTTT. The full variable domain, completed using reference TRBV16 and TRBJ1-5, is GEEVAQTPKHLVRGEGQKAKLYCAPIKGHSYVFWYQQVLKNEFKFLISFQNENVFDETGMPKERFSAKCLPNSPCSLEIQATKLEDSAVYFCASSTQTGANQPQHFGDGTRLSIL.